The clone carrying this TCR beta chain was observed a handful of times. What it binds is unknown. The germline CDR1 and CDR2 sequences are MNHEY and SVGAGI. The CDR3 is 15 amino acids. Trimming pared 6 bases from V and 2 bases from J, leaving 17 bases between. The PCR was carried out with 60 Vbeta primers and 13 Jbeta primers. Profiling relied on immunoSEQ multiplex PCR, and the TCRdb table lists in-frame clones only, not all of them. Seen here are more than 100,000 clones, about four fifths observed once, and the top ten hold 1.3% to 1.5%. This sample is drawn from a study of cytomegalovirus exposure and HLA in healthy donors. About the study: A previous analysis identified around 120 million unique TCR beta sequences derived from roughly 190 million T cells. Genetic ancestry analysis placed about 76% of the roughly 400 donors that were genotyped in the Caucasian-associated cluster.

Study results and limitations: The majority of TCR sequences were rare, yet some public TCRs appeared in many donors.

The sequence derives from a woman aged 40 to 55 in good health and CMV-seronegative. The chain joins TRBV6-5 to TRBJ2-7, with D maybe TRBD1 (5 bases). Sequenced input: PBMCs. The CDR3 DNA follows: TGTGCCAGCAGATACCAGGGATCTGGGACCTACGAGCAGTACTTC. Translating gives CASRYQGSGTYEQYF.